The 19 T cell receptor beta chains reported below all come from one sample, sequenced in a study of blood T cell repertoires in COVID-19. The protocol was immunoSEQ multiplex PCR, while the TCRdb copy is restricted to in-frame clones and leaves out a portion. The sample consists of about 200,000 clones, more than 70% of them appearing once. Material: PBMCs or T cells enriched from blood (not recorded which). These receptors all stem from a woman between 18 and 29 years old who had recovered from COVID-19.

The chain employs TRBV2 and TRBJ2-7; D remains unclear. With 5 bases removed from V and 3 bases from J, the gap between germline ends came to 8 bases. There are 12 residues in the CDR3. Germline-derived CDR1 and CDR2 are SNHLY and FYNNEI. The CDR3 is CASSLQVYEQYF. CDR3 bases: TGTGCCAGCAGTCTCCAGGTCTACGAGCAGTACTTC.

This clone was seen a single time. V gene TRBV29-1 combines with J gene TRBJ1-2, with TRBD1 as a possible D gene (6 bases). This CDR3 is 14 amino acids long. V shed 7 bases and J shed 4 bases, with 19 bases lying between them. Per the germline V gene, CDR1 is SQVTM and CDR2 is ANQGSEA. The DNA of the CDR3 is TGCAGCGCTACGCTAGGGGGGGAACGCTATGGCTACACCTTC. Translation: CSATLGGERYGYTF.

The chain joins TRBV2 to TRBJ1-2; 7 nucleotides align to TRBD1. Per germline, CDR1 SNHLY and CDR2 FYNNEI. The CDR3 runs to 13 residues. J lost 10 bases, V lost 9 bases, and 14 bases had no gene match. The CDR3 sequence: CARALIGQALYTF. Written as DNA, the CDR3 is TGTGCCAGAGCGCTCATTGGACAGGCACTCTACACCTTC.

The chain uses TRBV4-1 and TRBJ2-3; 11 nucleotides match TRBD2. Germline trimming cut 4 bases from V and 2 bases from J; bases unmatched to any gene: 8. From germline, CDR1 is MGHRA and CDR2 YSYEKL. This CDR3 has 17 residues. The CDR3 DNA follows: TGCGCCAGCAGCCCGGCGGCGACTAGCGGGGACACAGATACGCAGTATTTT. Protein: CASSPAATSGDTDTQYF.

V is TRBV7-2 and J is TRBJ2-5; D is possibly TRBD1 (5 bases). V was clipped by 5 bases and J by 3 bases, with 10 bases between them. From germline, CDR1 is SGHTA and CDR2 FQGNSA. The CDR3 runs 13 residues. The CDR3 DNA is TGTGCCAGCAGCAGCAGGGTGGAAGAGACCCAGTACTTC. Its protein is CASSSRVEETQYF.

The V call is TRBV7-9, the J call TRBJ2-3, with D possibly being TRBD2 (6 bases). V was cut by 1 base and J by 12 bases, with 20 bases left in between. The CDR3 length is 15 residues. Germline V lookup: CDR1 SEHNR, CDR2 FQNEAQ (reference sequence). As DNA, the CDR3 is TGTGCCAGCAGCTTAGACGGGACTCAAACCGCCAATCAGTATTTT. Protein: CASSLDGTQTANQYF.

This sequence joins TRBV28 and TRBJ2-7; D is unresolved. V dropped 6 bases and J dropped 1 base, with 7 bases sitting between them. Germline-derived CDR1 and CDR2 are MDHEN and SYDVKM. The CDR3 is 12 amino acids. The CDR3 DNA reads TGTGCCAGCAGCCCCGAGTCCTACGAGCAGTACTTC. Translation: CASSPESYEQYF.

The rearrangement uses TRBV9 and TRBJ1-1, with a weak D call TRBD1 (6 bases). CDR3 length: 14 residues. V was pared by 3 bases and J by 1 base, with 10 bases between. The V gene's germline CDR1 is SGDLS and CDR2 YYNGEE. The CDR3 bases are TGTGCCAGCAGCGCCGGACAGTGGAACACTGAAGCTTTCTTT. It encodes CASSAGQWNTEAFF.

The chain joins TRBV24-1 to TRBJ1-2, with 9 bases fitting TRBD1. Per the germline V gene, CDR1 is KGHDR and CDR2 is SFDVKD. The CDR3 is 12 amino acids. Trimming cost V 5 bases and J 8 bases; bases outside gene matches: 2. In DNA, the CDR3 is TGTGCCACCAGTGGGGACAGGGCGGGCTACACCTTC. Its protein is CATSGDRAGYTF.

This chain connects TRBV9 to TRBJ2-7; 7 bases are a match to TRBD2. The V gene's germline CDR1 is SGDLS and CDR2 YYNGEE. V trimming: 7 bases; J trimming: 3 bases; junction bases outside the gene matches: 4. This CDR3 region has 12 residues. CDR3 bases: TGTGCCAGCGGGGGGACTAACTACGAGCAGTACTTC. Amino acids: CASGGTNYEQYF.

The rearrangement uses TRBV7-2 and TRBJ1-2, with 7 bases that match TRBD1. The CDR3 length is 16 residues. After removal of 5 bases from V and 0 bases from J, the junction contained 9 bases not matched to a gene. Germline values: CDR1 SGHTA, CDR2 FQGNSA. CDR3 amino acids: CASSPFDRVTNYGYTF. The DNA for the CDR3 is TGTGCCAGCAGCCCCTTCGACAGGGTAACTAACTATGGCTACACCTTC.

V usage is TRBV7-9 and J usage is TRBJ2-5, with D possibly TRBD1 on 6 matching bases. This CDR3 region has 14 residues. The germline V gene has CDR1 SEHNR and CDR2 FQNEAQ (reference sequence). The V and J ends lost 5 bases and 3 bases respectively, with 13 bases between them. CDR3 bases: TGTGCCAGCAGCCTACGGGACAAGAAAGAGACCCAGTACTTC. Translation gives CASSLRDKKETQYF.

V is TRBV28 and J is TRBJ2-7, with 7 nucleotides matching TRBD1. The CDR3 is 15 residues long. The germline gives CDR1 MDHEN, CDR2 SYDVKM. Losses at the gene ends were 1 base for V and 3 bases for J; bases not matched to a gene: 6. The CDR3 is CASSLFSTGNYEQYF. CDR3 coding DNA: TGTGCCAGCAGTTTATTTTCGACAGGGAACTACGAGCAGTACTTC.

The chain uses TRBV2 and TRBJ1-4; D unresolved. CDR3 length: 14 residues. Germline CDR1 SNHLY, CDR2 FYNNEI. The germline V and J ends were trimmed by 10 bases and 0 bases, with 12 bases remaining between them. The CDR3 loop is CATKREATNEKLFF. CDR3 DNA: TGTGCCACCAAAAGAGAAGCAACTAATGAAAAACTGTTTTTT.

This chain connects TRBV6-5 to TRBJ2-7; TRBD2 agrees at 8 bases. Germline V gives CDR1 MNHEY, CDR2 SVGAGI. The trim removed 0 bases at V and 2 bases at J, leaving 3 bases unmatched. The CDR3 is 15 amino acids. The CDR3 DNA is TGTGCCAGCAGTTACTCGCGGGGGGTCACCTACGAGCAGTACTTC. This sequence encodes CASSYSRGVTYEQYF.

This clone turned up a few times. The chain carries TRBV7-9 and TRBJ1-3, with 7 bases that match TRBD1. The CDR3 consists of 13 residues. CDR1 SEHNR and CDR2 FQNEAQ come from the germline V gene (reference sequence). Germline trimming cut 5 bases from V and 8 bases from J; bases unmatched to any gene: 6. The CDR3 spells CASSATTGDTIYF. CDR3 nucleotide sequence: TGTGCCAGCAGCGCCACCACAGGGGACACCATATATTTT.

The chain joins TRBV11-2 to TRBJ2-7; D is perhaps TRBD1 (6 bases). Germline V lookup: CDR1 SGHAT, CDR2 FQNNGV. The CDR3 is 14 amino acids. The germline V and J ends were trimmed by 4 bases and 3 bases, with 13 bases remaining between them. CDR3 sequence: CASSWTELNYEQYF. DNA for the CDR3: TGTGCCAGCAGCTGGACAGAGCTAAACTACGAGCAGTACTTC.

CDR3 sequence reads: CASSRLPSTSGGQETQYF. DNA for the CDR3: TGTGCCAGCAGCCGCCTCCCTTCGACTAGCGGGGGCCAAGAGACCCAGTACTTC. V gene TRBV7-9 combines with J gene TRBJ2-5, with TRBD2 identical over 12 bases. Germline V gene data show CDR1 as SEHNR and CDR2 as FQNEAQ (reference sequence). The V segment lost 5 bases and the J segment 1 base; nucleotides outside the gene matches: 11. The CDR3 consists of 18 residues.

The J gene is TRBJ1-1, the V gene TRBV6-1; D is unclear. In germline, CDR1 is MNHNS, CDR2 SASEGT. V dropped 2 bases and J dropped 1 base, with 11 bases sitting between them. This CDR3 is 15 amino acids long. This chain's CDR3 is CASSENTGANTEAFF. CDR3 sequence (DNA): TGTGCCAGCAGTGAAAACACCGGAGCGAACACTGAAGCTTTCTTT.